This passage covers 6 T cell receptor beta chains from one sample sequenced in a study of response to subunit inactivated influenza vaccine. TCRdb called the RT-PCR reads again in MiXCR, with one record for every CDR3 protein. The sample has about 500,000 distinct CDR3 sequences; about an eighth are singletons. Sequenced material: PBMCs from blood, taken roughly 46 days after vaccination. The receptors here all came from a man in his fifties who received an inactivated influenza vaccine.

This clonotype was found many times. This chain joins TRBV5-5 and TRBJ2-1, with 14 bases lining up with TRBD2. This CDR3 is built from 15 residues. J lost 8 bases, V lost 5 bases, and 6 bases had no gene match. Germline-derived CDR1 and CDR2 are SGHKS and YYEKEE (reference sequence). CDR3 in DNA: TGTGCCAGCAGACCCGGGACTAGCGGGGGCGATGAGCAGTTCTTC. It yields the protein CASRPGTSGGDEQFF. Using reference TRBV5-5 and TRBJ2-1 for the parts outside the CDR3, the full variable domain is DAGVTQSPTHLIKTRGQQVTLRCSPISGHKSVSWYQQVLGQGPQFIFQYYEKEERGRGNFPDRFSARQFPNYSSELNVNALLLGDSALYLCASRPGTSGGDEQFFGPGTRLTVL.

This clonotype appeared many times. This chain uses TRBV29-1 with TRBJ2-7, with D perhaps matching TRBD1 or TRBD2 (5 bases each). Trimming took 5 bases from V and 2 from J, leaving 10 bases between them. CDR1 and CDR2 (germline): SQVTM, ANQGSEA. There are 12 residues in the CDR3. In DNA form, the CDR3 reads TGCAGCGTTCTTCAGGGAGCCTACGAGCAGTACTTC. Its translation is CSVLQGAYEQYF.

This clonotype appeared a few times. This chain uses TRBV28 with TRBJ2-4, with TRBD1 identical over 8 bases. V lost 5 bases, J lost 2 bases, and 11 bases stayed unmatched. The CDR3 contains 17 residues. The germline V gene has CDR1 MDHEN and CDR2 SYDVKM. The CDR3 coding sequence is TGTGCCAGCAGTGGGACAGGAACACGATCAACCAAAAACATTCAGTACTTC. Amino acids: CASSGTGTRSTKNIQYF.

The rearrangement links TRBV12-3 or TRBV12-4 to TRBJ2-5; a weak D match, TRBD1 (6 bases). V was clipped by 3 bases and J by 2 bases, with 13 bases between them. This CDR3 comprises 15 residues. Here the CDR3 DNA reads TGTGCCAGCAGTTTGACGGACAGCCGACAAGAGACCCAGTACTTC. Its protein product is CASSLTDSRQETQYF.

This clonotype was seen many times. The V gene is TRBV12-3 or TRBV12-4, the J gene TRBJ1-5, with a possible D match to TRBD1 (5 bases). The CDR3 runs 15 residues. The ends were cut back, 0 bases at V and 2 bases at J, with 8 bases in the middle. CDR3 nucleotides: TGTGCCAGCAGTTTAGCAGGGGCTGGCAATCAGCCCCAGCATTTT. Protein: CASSLAGAGNQPQHF.

The sample holds a few counts of this clonotype. The chain employs TRBV28 and TRBJ2-3; TRBD2 matches at 13 bases. From germline, CDR1 is MDHEN and CDR2 SYDVKM. Trimming cost V 1 base and J 2 bases; bases outside gene matches: 3. This CDR3 contains 17 residues. The CDR3 DNA follows: TGTGCCAGCAGTTTATTTACTAGCGGGAGGGTCACAGATACGCAGTATTTT. It encodes CASSLFTSGRVTDTQYF. The full variable domain, with the rest looked up from reference TRBV28 and TRBJ2-3, is DVKVTQSSRYLVKRTGEKVFLECVQDMDHENMFWYRQDPGLGLRLIYFSYDVKMKEKGDIPEGYSVSREKKERFSLILESASTNQTSMYLCASSLFTSGRVTDTQYFGPGTRLTVL.